The 5 T cell receptor beta chains given below trace back to one sample, sequenced in a study of CD4 and CD8 cells across lung adenocarcinoma regions. In TCRdb, the PCR reads were re-called with MiXCR into one record per CDR3 protein. The sample lists more than 11,000 distinct CDR3 sequences; around 45% were seen once. The specimen was CD4+ T cells from the center of a lung tumor. The receptors here all came from a male donor with lung adenocarcinoma. The CD4 and CD8 labels of this study may be unreliable.

This clonotype has only a few counts. The chain joins TRBV27 to TRBJ2-1; D ambiguous. The J call could be wrong; TRBJ2-7 is a better fit for the DNA end. This CDR3 is built from 15 residues. CDR1 and CDR2 from the germline V gene are MNHEY and SMNVEV (reference sequence). CDR3 bases: TGTGCCAGCAGTTTAAGGCCGGCCTCCTCCTACGAGCAGTACTTC. It codes for CASSLRPASSYEQYF.

This clonotype has just one count. V is TRBV10-3 and J is TRBJ2-5; no definite D call. The CDR3 sequence is 15 residues long. V shed 7 bases and J shed 2 bases, with 17 bases lying between them. Germline V gene data show CDR1 as ENHRY and CDR2 as SYGVKD. In nucleotides, the CDR3 is TGTGCCATCACAATTAGGATGGAACCGCAAGAGACCCAGTACTTC. It encodes CAITIRMEPQETQYF.

This clonotype was detected many times. The chain links TRBV6-1 to TRBJ2-5; 8 bases line up with TRBD1. The J call is doubtful: the DNA matches TRBJ2-7 better. The CDR3 sequence is 14 residues long. CDR1 is MNHNS, CDR2 SASEGT, per germline. CDR3 region: CASRADRATYEQYF. CDR3 DNA: TGTGCCAGCAGGGCGGACAGGGCTACCTACGAGCAGTACTTC.

This clonotype was seen at least ten times. This rearrangement joins TRBV6-1 to TRBJ1-5; TRBD1 matches at 9 bases. The CDR3 sequence is 13 residues long. V shed 8 bases, J shed 6 bases, and the junction held 5 bases outside the gene matches. CDR1 and CDR2 (germline): MNHNS, SASEGT. The DNA for the CDR3 is TGTGCCAGCCGGGACAGGGTATCTCAGCCCCAGCATTTT. Translating gives CASRDRVSQPQHF.

The rearrangement uses TRBV11-2 and TRBJ1-2, with a weak D call TRBD1 (6 bases). The V gene's germline CDR1 is SGHAT and CDR2 FQNNGV. The CDR3 length is 16 residues. Trimming took 1 base from V and 5 from J, leaving 17 bases between them. The CDR3: CASSLAGGQPVYGYTF. As DNA, the CDR3 is TGTGCCAGCAGCTTAGCTGGTGGACAGCCCGTATATGGCTACACCTTC.